These 32 T cell receptor beta chains share one sample of origin, sequenced in a study of T-cell reconstitution after alpha-beta-depleted transplantation in children (dated by TCRdb to the mid-2010s). Library preparation used PCR. Sequencing instrument: Illumina HiSeq 2500. To normalize quantification of the TCRbeta repertoire, the TCR libraries were built with molecular barcoding that relied on unique molecular identifiers. TCRdb took the public reads, trimmed them with fastp at Q25, ran MiXCR for clone calling and kept in-frame beta chains. Rows with one shared CDR3 protein collapse into an entry with the most common genes and DNA. For this sample there are about 270,000 distinct CDR3 sequences; about a tenth appear just once. The ten largest account for about 9.5% of the sample. This specimen consisted of PBMCs from the stem cell graft donor, obtained from the stem cell graft. All receptors come from a human donor who donated a stem cell graft to a child with SCID.

In this sample, this clonotype turned up a few times. The J gene is TRBJ1-2, the V gene TRBV20-1, with D perhaps matching TRBD1 (6 bases). CDR1 is DFQATT and CDR2 is SNEGSKA in the germline V gene (reference sequence). This CDR3 has 16 residues. Trimming left V 0 bases short and J 2 bases short, with 16 bases between. The CDR3: CSARDGGPTLNYGYTF. The CDR3 nucleotides are TGCAGTGCTAGAGACGGGGGGCCCACCCTGAACTATGGCTACACCTTC.

This chain links TRBV12-3 or TRBV12-4 with TRBJ2-2; 7 bases line up with TRBD2. The V segment lost 9 bases and the J segment 1 base; nucleotides outside the gene matches: 11. The CDR3 loop spans 16 amino acids. The CDR3 sequence is CASRNPGLLNTGELFF. Written as DNA, the CDR3 is TGTGCCAGTAGGAACCCGGGACTACTGAACACCGGGGAGCTGTTTTTT.

In this sample, this clonotype turned up a few times. The chain recombines TRBV7-9 with TRBJ2-3; the match to TRBD1 covers 8 bases. V trimming: 5 bases; J trimming: 1 base; junction bases outside the gene matches: 11. Germline loops: CDR1 SEHNR, CDR2 FQNEAQ (reference sequence). The CDR3 is 17 amino acids. CDR3 in DNA: TGTGCCAGCAGCCAACCCCTGGGGACAGGCGGCACAGATACGCAGTATTTT. Translating it yields CASSQPLGTGGTDTQYF.

This rearrangement joins TRBV4-2 to TRBJ2-1; TRBD2 aligns across 14 bases. Germline V gene lookup returns CDR1 LGHNA and CDR2 YNFKEQ. The CDR3 length is 15 residues. After removal of 10 bases from V and 4 bases from J, the junction contained 6 bases not matched to a gene. The DNA of the CDR3 is TGTGCCACCACCGGGACTAGCGGGGGATACAATGAGCAGTTCTTC. It specifies CATTGTSGGYNEQFF.

This clonotype was seen ten or more times. CDR3 region: CASSLGGQSGYTF. DNA for the CDR3: TGTGCCAGCAGTCTTGGAGGACAGTCTGGCTACACCTTC. This chain joins TRBV12-3 or TRBV12-4 and TRBJ1-2, with D possibly being TRBD1 (6 bases). The CDR3 is 13 amino acids. Deletions cut 5 bases from V and 7 bases from J, with 14 bases between.

This clonotype was counted only a few times. The gene calls are TRBV7-2 and TRBJ2-1; no definite D call. The CDR3 is made up of 18 amino acids. Germline CDR1 and CDR2: SGHTA and FQGNSA. V was pared by 0 bases and J by 0 bases, with 15 bases between. Here the CDR3 reads CASSLALPGTRSYNEQFF. CDR3 in DNA: TGTGCCAGCAGCTTAGCGCTGCCAGGAACCCGCTCCTACAATGAGCAGTTCTTC. Supplemented by reference TRBV7-2 and TRBJ2-1, the full variable domain reads GAGVSQSPSNKVTEKGKDVELRCDPISGHTALYWYRQSLGQGLEFLIYFQGNSAPDKSGLPSDRFSAERTGGSVSTLTIQRTQQEDSAVYLCASSLALPGTRSYNEQFFGPGTRLTVL.

This rearrangement joins TRBV7-3 to TRBJ1-3; weak D call: TRBD1 (5 bases). The V gene lost 1 base and the J gene lost 0 bases, with 7 bases spanning the gap. This CDR3 has 15 residues. Germline V gives CDR1 SGHTA, CDR2 FQGTGA. The CDR3 nucleotides are TGTGCCAGCAGCTTAAGGGGCCGCTCTGGAAACACCATATATTTT. Translated: CASSLRGRSGNTIYF.

With respect to this clonotype: One end of the junction fails to match germline, which may point to a read error. The chain recombines TRBV20-1 with TRBJ1-2; D might be TRBD1 (5 bases). The CDR3 spans 12 residues. Germline CDR1 and CDR2: DFQATT and SNEGSKA (reference sequence). The CDR3 loop is CSVALPGPRTDF. CDR3 DNA: TGCAGTGTCGCGCTACCGGGACCCCGTACCGACTTC.

The CDR3 region is CASSHDRGPYEQYF. In DNA, the CDR3 is TGTGCCAGCAGCCACGACAGGGGGCCCTACGAGCAGTACTTC. V usage is TRBV3-1 and J usage is TRBJ2-7; the match to TRBD1 covers 10 bases. The CDR3 is 14 residues long. From germline, CDR1 is LGHDT and CDR2 YNNKEL (reference sequence). The V and J ends lost 3 bases and 2 bases, in that order; junction bases with no gene match: 1.

The chain combines TRBV24-1 with TRBJ2-3; 11 nucleotides agree with TRBD2. Germline V gene lookup returns CDR1 KGHDR and CDR2 SFDVKD. The CDR3 is made up of 18 amino acids. Trimming at V came to 0 bases and at J to 2 bases, leaving 6 bases not matched to a gene. The CDR3 spells CATSDLIPSGGSTDTQYF. The DNA of the CDR3 is TGTGCCACCAGTGATTTGATCCCTAGCGGGGGGTCCACAGATACGCAGTATTTT.

This clonotype was detected a few times. J is TRBJ2-3 and V is TRBV5-1; 7 nucleotides match TRBD1. The CDR3 extends over 15 amino acids. V lost 4 bases and J lost 3; bases outside the gene matches: 8. CDR1 is SGHRS and CDR2 is YFSETQ in the germline V gene. CDR3 bases: TGCGCCAGCAGCCCCTCGACAGGGATAACAGATACGCAGTATTTT. It specifies CASSPSTGITDTQYF.

The CDR3 reads CASSLSSQETQYF. The DNA of the CDR3 is TGTGCCAGCAGTTTATCTTCCCAAGAGACCCAGTACTTC. This rearrangement joins TRBV27 to TRBJ2-5; D not certain. The V end lost 0 bases, the J end lost 1 base, and 3 bases lay between the germline ends. Per germline, CDR1 MNHEY and CDR2 SMNVEV (reference sequence). The CDR3 runs to 13 residues.

The chain couples TRBV13 to TRBJ2-2, with a tentative D call TRBD2 (5 bases). The germline gives CDR1 PRHDT, CDR2 FYEKMQ (reference sequence). With 10 bases removed from V and 7 bases from J, the gap between germline ends came to 19 bases. The CDR3 is 14 amino acids. CDR3 in amino acids: CAMRTGSLCGELFF. The CDR3 DNA reads TGTGCCATGAGGACTGGGAGCCTCTGCGGGGAGCTGTTTTTT.

The table lists this clonotype with a few counts. The rearrangement uses TRBV7-9 and TRBJ2-2; D is undetermined. V was shortened by 6 bases and J by 4 bases, with 15 bases between the two germline ends. The CDR3 runs to 15 residues. The germline V gene has CDR1 SEHNR and CDR2 FQNEAQ (reference sequence). The CDR3 DNA is TGTGCCAGCAGAAATCTGGGATCAGTCACCGGGGAGCTGTTTTTT. Amino acid sequence: CASRNLGSVTGELFF.

The chain recombines TRBV7-9 with TRBJ2-1; 10 bases are shared with TRBD2. Trimming removed 0 bases from V and 4 bases from J; junction bases left unmatched: 6. CDR1 is SEHNR, CDR2 FQNEAQ, per germline (reference sequence). This CDR3 comprises 17 residues. The DNA of the CDR3 is TGTGCCAGCAGCTTAGCCCCCTTAGCGGGGGGATACAATGAGCAGTTCTTC. This gives the protein CASSLAPLAGGYNEQFF.

At least ten counts were recorded for this clonotype. This chain joins TRBV5-1 and TRBJ2-2; the D is unclear. The CDR3 totals 13 residues. V dropped 2 bases and J dropped 6 bases, with 8 bases sitting between them. Germline V CDR1 and CDR2: SGHRS, YFSETQ. The CDR3 nucleotides are TGCGCCAGCAGCTTCAGGTGGCCCGGGGAGCTGTTTTTT. This codes for CASSFRWPGELFF.

V is TRBV4-1 and J is TRBJ2-7; D call uncertain. The CDR3 has 14 residues. V gave up 0 bases and J gave up 3 bases, with 9 bases separating them. Germline V lookup: CDR1 MGHRA, CDR2 YSYEKL. CDR3 sequence: CASSQDPQSYEQYF. For the CDR3, the DNA is TGCGCCAGCAGCCAAGATCCACAGAGCTACGAGCAGTACTTC.

This clonotype was counted only a few times. J is TRBJ1-3 and V is TRBV7-3, with TRBD1 identical over 7 bases. The V gene's germline CDR1 is SGHTA and CDR2 FQGTGA. The ends lost 5 bases at V and 3 bases at J; junction bases unmatched: 7. The CDR3 sequence is 15 residues long. The CDR3 is CASSIPGQNGNTIYF. CDR3 DNA sequence: TGTGCCAGCAGCATACCGGGACAGAATGGAAACACCATATATTTT. The whole variable domain, remainder taken from reference TRBV7-3 and TRBJ1-3, is GAGVSQTPSNKVTEKGKYVELRCDPISGHTALYWYRQSLGQGPEFLIYFQGTGAADDSGLPNDRFFAVRPEGSVSTLKIQRTERGDSAVYLCASSIPGQNGNTIYFGEGSWLTVV.

This clonotype has only a few counts. The V call is TRBV2, the J call TRBJ2-3; D unresolved. In germline, CDR1 is SNHLY, CDR2 FYNNEI. There are 14 residues in the CDR3. Trimming took 4 bases from V and 1 from J, leaving 9 bases between them. The CDR3 DNA sequence: TGTGCCAGCAGTGCGGGCGTAGGCACAGATACGCAGTATTTT. Encoded protein: CASSAGVGTDTQYF.

This clonotype was counted between two and nine times. V and J are TRBV20-1 and TRBJ2-3; 8 bases are shared with TRBD2. The CDR3 extends over 14 amino acids. The germline CDR1 and CDR2 sequences are DFQATT and SNEGSKA (reference sequence). Trimming removed 1 base from V and 2 bases from J; junction bases left unmatched: 2. The CDR3 protein is CSARGSGNTDTQYF. In DNA form, the CDR3 reads TGCAGTGCTAGAGGTAGCGGGAACACAGATACGCAGTATTTT.

In its sample, this clonotype was seen a few times. The rearrangement links TRBV29-1 to TRBJ1-2; D is unclear. Trimming took off 1 base at V and 5 bases at J, with 8 bases between the two ends. Per the germline V gene, CDR1 is SQVTM and CDR2 is ANQGSEA. This CDR3 is built from 12 residues. The CDR3 sequence is CSVEGQSYGYTF. The CDR3, as DNA: TGCAGCGTTGAAGGGCAGTCATATGGCTACACCTTC.

In this sample, this clonotype turned up a few times. V gene TRBV11-1 combines with J gene TRBJ1-2; 9 positions match TRBD1. The germline gives CDR1 SGHAT, CDR2 FQDESV (reference sequence). The CDR3 consists of 15 residues. With V trimmed by 0 bases and J by 8 bases, 7 bases remained unmatched. The CDR3 DNA sequence: TGTGCCAGCAGCTTAGCTCCGGGACAGGGTAACGGCTACACCTTC. Protein product: CASSLAPGQGNGYTF.

V is TRBV7-6 and J is TRBJ1-2; 7 bases are shared with TRBD1. Germline V lookup: CDR1 SGHVS, CDR2 FNYEAQ. This CDR3 spans 14 amino acids. The V and J ends lost 2 bases and 8 bases, in that order; junction bases with no gene match: 8. Here the CDR3 reads CASSLQGGAGGYTF. In DNA, the CDR3 is TGTGCCAGCAGCTTACAAGGGGGCGCGGGGGGCTACACCTTC.

On this clonotype: This may stem from a read error, because a much larger clone lies one nucleotide away. This sequence joins TRBV20-1 and TRBJ1-5; D gene ambiguous. The CDR3 totals 13 residues. Germline-derived CDR1 and CDR2 are DFQATT and SNEGSKA (reference sequence). V was pared by 1 base and J by 0 bases, with 4 bases between. The CDR3 nucleotides are TGCAGTGCTAGAGGGAATAGCAATCAGCCCCAGCATTTT. This codes for CSARGNSNQPQHF.

This clonotype was recorded at least ten times. In nucleotides, the CDR3 is TGCGCCAGCATTTCGGCCCCACAGACGGCTGAAGCTTTCTTT. Its translation is CASISAPQTAEAFF. The gene calls are TRBV10-1 and TRBJ1-1; D unclear. With 7 bases removed from V and 6 bases from J, the gap between germline ends came to 18 bases. CDR1 and CDR2 from the germline V gene are WNHNN and SYGVQD (reference sequence). This CDR3 has 14 residues.

This clonotype was seen a handful of times. The chain couples TRBV9 to TRBJ2-2; D remains ambiguous. CDR3 size: 15 residues. Per the germline V gene, CDR1 is SGDLS and CDR2 is YYNGEE. With 0 bases removed from V and 4 bases from J, the gap between germline ends came to 10 bases. CDR3 DNA sequence: TGTGCCAGCAGCGTAGGTCCCAGACCCACCGGGGAGCTGTTTTTT. It is translated as CASSVGPRPTGELFF.

There are a few counts of this clonotype. The J gene is TRBJ1-2, the V gene TRBV5-1; no clear D. The V gene's germline CDR1 is SGHRS and CDR2 YFSETQ. This CDR3 has 13 amino acids. Trimming shortened V by 1 base and J by 8 bases, and 12 bases separated the two germline ends. CDR3 DNA: TGCGCCAGCAGCTTGAATCGGGTTTACGGCTACACCTTC. This gives the protein CASSLNRVYGYTF.

The genes are TRBV7-9 and TRBJ2-2; D might be TRBD2 (5 bases). From germline, CDR1 is SEHNR and CDR2 FQNEAQ (reference sequence). Trimming left V 4 bases short and J 7 bases short, with 7 bases between. The CDR3 is made up of 12 amino acids. Here the CDR3 reads CASSSRDGELFF. CDR3 nucleotides: TGTGCCAGCAGCTCACGGGACGGGGAGCTGTTTTTT.

This sequence joins TRBV7-3 and TRBJ2-2; D call uncertain. V was cut by 0 bases and J by 1 base, with 12 bases left in between. This CDR3 is built from 17 residues. Germline CDR1 and CDR2: SGHTA and FQGTGA. As DNA, the CDR3 is TGTGCCAGCAGCTTAACGCCAGTCATCAAGAACACCGGGGAGCTGTTTTTT. This translates into CASSLTPVIKNTGELFF.

This clonotype has a count of ten or more. The genes are TRBV7-8 and TRBJ1-5; 9 bases match TRBD1. V gave up 1 base and J gave up 6 bases; unmatched junction bases: 4. This CDR3 comprises 15 residues. Germline lookup yields CDR1 SGHVS and CDR2 FQNEAQ. The CDR3 loop reads CASSLDRQGVQPQHF. The CDR3 nucleotides read TGTGCCAGCAGCTTAGACCGACAGGGGGTTCAGCCCCAGCATTTT.

This clonotype was counted a few times. The chain carries TRBV5-1 and TRBJ2-7; D not resolved. The germline CDR1 and CDR2 sequences are SGHRS and YFSETQ. V shed 5 bases and J shed 5 bases, with 14 bases lying between them. CDR3 length: 13 residues. The CDR3, as DNA: TGCGCCAGCAGAGCACTCCGCATGAACGAGCAGTACTTC. Translation gives CASRALRMNEQYF.

This clonotype has only a few counts. J is TRBJ2-7 and V is TRBV6-5; the D gene could be TRBD1 or TRBD2 (6 bases each). CDR3 length: 15 amino acids. The V end lost 0 bases, the J end lost 2 bases, and 11 bases lay between the germline ends. From germline, CDR1 is MNHEY and CDR2 SVGAGI. The CDR3 is CASSYSGGPTYEQYF. The CDR3 nucleotides are TGTGCCAGCAGTTACTCGGGGGGCCCCACCTACGAGCAGTACTTC.